The source of this T cell receptor (beta chain) is a study of tissue T cells after allogeneic stem cell transplantation. Study at large: Graft-versus-host disease patients received grafts, several unmodified and three CD34-selected to deplete T cells.

Method: immunoSEQ multiplex PCR; TCRdb's copy keeps in-frame clones and lacks some. The sample records some 2,500 clones, 55% to 80% being singletons. Steroid-refractory graft-versus-host disease after allogeneic hematopoietic cell transplant qualified adults for prospective research-autopsy enrollment. Every graft-versus-host disease patient had gastrointestinal disease and got several lines of graft-versus-host disease therapy. This clone is labeled large. Its antigen is unidentified. CDR1 SGHRS and CDR2 YFSETQ come from the germline V gene. CDR3 length: 15 residues. Trimming pared 1 base from V and 7 bases from J, leaving 17 bases between. Study-wide results and limits: Sampling depth was limited, and the cohort was small and clinically varied. Tissue-detected TCR repertoire was only partly captured by blood and spleen T cells.

The TCR sequence derives from a male patient at least 60 years old with steroid-refractory graft-versus-host disease after an allogeneic stem cell transplant. Some T cells may have come from the graft donor. V and J are TRBV5-1 and TRBJ1-1; D is possibly TRBD1 (5 bases). Sequences were derived from colon tissue, sampled at autopsy. Here the CDR3 DNA reads TGCGCCAGCAGCTTGTCTGTCGGACTAGGACATGAAGCTTTCTTT. Its protein product is CASSLSVGLGHEAFF.